These T cell receptor beta chains were read from a single sample in a study of shared clonotypes between healthy human individuals. Assay used: immunoSEQ multiplex PCR; TCRdb lists only in-frame clones, some missing. The sample includes 2 million to 2.5 million clones, more than 85% of them seen just once. Sequenced: naive CD4+ T cells from PBMCs. The receptors originated from a man younger than 30 in good health. Some clones in this sample may be carry-over from other donors' samples. The CDR3 runs from the conserved cysteine through the conserved F or W. A D gene is named only where the DNA matches it firmly.

v_gene,j_gene,d_gene,len,CDR3aa
TRBV5-4,TRBJ2-1,.,13,CASSVGQSDEQFF
TRBV6-1,TRBJ2-3,TRBD1,15,CASSDRGRATDTQYF
TRBV5-1,TRBJ2-7,TRBD1,13,CASSVGQGGEQYF
TRBV10-3,TRBJ2-1,TRBD1,15,CAISAGQGTYNEQFF
TRBV19,TRBJ2-1,TRBD2,16,CASSSLAGGFGNEQFF
TRBV27,TRBJ1-2,.,14,CASSLSRGVYGYTF
TRBV7-9,TRBJ1-4,.,15,CASSYPAVSNEKLFF
TRBV6-1,TRBJ2-6,TRBD1,15,CASRSTGSGANVLTF
TRBV6-1,TRBJ1-2,.,14,CASSEQGMGGGYTF
TRBV5-1,TRBJ1-1,.,13,CASSLELNTEAFF
TRBV7-3,TRBJ2-2,.,15,CASSSTGAGTGELFF
TRBV7-9,TRBJ2-5,.,16,CASSLLVAEIQETQYF
TRBV28,TRBJ2-7,.,15,CASSLGPDFTYEQYF
TRBV2,TRBJ1-2,.,13,CASSETRDNGYTF
TRBV10-3,TRBJ1-5,.,15,CAISTDRGNNQPQHF
TRBV19,TRBJ1-5,.,12,CASTDLGQPQHF
TRBV4-3,TRBJ1-4,.,15,CASSQDPRPGLKLFF
TRBV29-1,TRBJ2-1,TRBD2,15,CSAVGTSGFYNEQFF
TRBV10-3,TRBJ2-5,TRBD2,14,CAMNSAGAYETQYF
TRBV5-1,TRBJ2-7,.,13,CASSRDKVYEQYF
TRBV28,TRBJ2-5,TRBD2,15,CASSLGLAGVETQYF
TRBV11-2,TRBJ2-7,TRBD2,16,CASSTLLSGRLRKQYF
TRBV18,TRBJ1-2,TRBD1,14,CASSPGQGTYGYTF
TRBV5-4,TRBJ2-1,TRBD1,18,CASSPPRTGSQKSGEQFF
TRBV5-5,TRBJ2-7,.,13,CASSLGDFYEQYF
TRBV27,TRBJ1-5,TRBD1,18,CASSLSGDRRYSNQPQHF
TRBV4-1,TRBJ2-1,TRBD2,14,CASSRREDYNEQFF